This T cell receptor (beta chain) was sequenced for a study of T cells in Graves' hyperthyroidism and ophthalmopathy. Germline V gene lookup returns CDR1 SGHTA and CDR2 FQGNSA. Trimming at V came to 1 base and at J to 5 bases, leaving 13 bases not matched to a gene. The CDR3 totals 19 residues. Regions amplified from RNA transcripts were the TCR beta CDR3 regions. Using the HTBI primer set, a first-round RT-PCR was run on the TCR CDR3. One entry per CDR3 protein, called by TCRdb with MiXCR from the multiplex PCR reads. The data hold around 600,000 distinct CDR3 sequences, with approximately 14% observed a single time.

V gene TRBV7-2 combines with J gene TRBJ2-3, with 12 bases identical to TRBD2. Sequencing used blood. The receptor comes from a woman aged 18 to 35 with Graves' ophthalmopathy. The CDR3 nucleotides read TGTGCCAGCAGCTTAGGGGCCGGACTAGCGGGGCTGGGGGGAGATACGCAGTATTTT. Residues: CASSLGAGLAGLGGDTQYF.